Listed here are 27 T cell receptor beta chains from one sample, sequenced in a study of beta chain features in type 1 diabetes. cDNA synthesis used the whole RNA isolate, giving expressed TCRB sequences. Profiled with immunoSEQ multiplex PCR; TCRdb holds only in-frame clones, not every one. The sample yields 250,000 to 350,000 clones, about 11% seen once. The sequenced sample was naive CD4+ T cells from blood. The receptors shown here come from a woman between 25 and 40 years old in good health.

V usage is TRBV19 and J usage is TRBJ2-7; possibly TRBD2 for D (5 bases). Trimming shortened V by 5 bases and J by 5 bases, and 19 bases separated the two germline ends. Germline CDR1 and CDR2: LNHDA and SQIVND (reference sequence). The CDR3 length is 15 residues. The CDR3 here is CASSRVGVQGNEQYF. The CDR3 DNA reads TGTGCCAGTAGTCGCGTGGGAGTTCAAGGCAACGAGCAGTACTTC.

The rearrangement joins TRBV28 to TRBJ2-1; 7 bases are a match to TRBD1. The CDR3 has 13 amino acids. Germline lookup yields CDR1 MDHEN and CDR2 SYDVKM. V shed 8 bases, J shed 3 bases, and the junction held 4 bases outside the gene matches. The CDR3 bases are TGTGCCAGCGAGGGACAGATCTACAATGAGCAGTTCTTC. Its protein product is CASEGQIYNEQFF.

J is TRBJ1-5 and V is TRBV19; 7 nucleotides agree with TRBD1. The V segment lost 3 bases and the J segment 7 bases; nucleotides outside the gene matches: 12. This CDR3 spans 16 amino acids. From germline, CDR1 is LNHDA and CDR2 SQIVND (reference sequence). The CDR3 reads CASSILRQGRRQPQHF. The DNA of the CDR3 is TGTGCCAGTAGTATCCTAAGACAGGGAAGGCGGCAGCCCCAGCATTTT.

This clone turned up a few times. This chain connects TRBV18 to TRBJ2-1; D might be TRBD1 (6 bases). V was trimmed by 0 bases and J by 10 bases, leaving 10 bases between them. In germline, CDR1 is KGHSH, CDR2 LQKENI. The CDR3 has 13 amino acids. The CDR3 bases are TGTGCCAGCTCACCACCGGACAGCAGGGAGCAGTTCTTC. Translation: CASSPPDSREQFF.

CDR3 residues: CASSSRTGAYNEQFF. CDR3 nucleotides: TGTGCCAGCAGCTCCAGAACAGGGGCCTACAATGAGCAGTTCTTC. The V call is TRBV7-2, the J call TRBJ2-1; 7 nucleotides agree with TRBD1. The trim removed 4 bases at V and 2 bases at J, leaving 5 bases unmatched. CDR3 length equals 15 residues. Germline CDR1 and CDR2: SGHTA and FQGNSA.

The table lists this clone with a few counts. The chain joins TRBV19 to TRBJ2-7, with TRBD2 as a possible D gene (6 bases). CDR1 is LNHDA and CDR2 is SQIVND in the germline V gene (reference sequence). The V gene lost 4 bases and the J gene lost 4 bases, with 23 bases spanning the gap. The CDR3 contains 17 residues. The CDR3 region is CASSRRESYSSAYEQYF. CDR3 in DNA: TGTGCCAGTAGTAGACGGGAGTCGTATTCGAGTGCATACGAGCAGTACTTC.

This clone showed up just a few times. The rearrangement joins TRBV29-1 to TRBJ2-7, with TRBD2 matching over 12 bases. The CDR3 extends over 14 amino acids. Germline trimming cut 6 bases from V and 5 bases from J; bases unmatched to any gene: 8. CDR1 and CDR2 from the germline V gene are SQVTM and ANQGSEA. The CDR3 sequence is CSVRASGRAHEQYF. The CDR3 DNA reads as TGCAGCGTCAGGGCTAGCGGGAGGGCTCACGAGCAGTACTTC.

In its sample, this clone was seen a few times. The V and J genes are TRBV28 and TRBJ2-7, with a weak D call TRBD1 (6 bases). The germline V gene encodes CDR1 MDHEN and CDR2 SYDVKM. The CDR3 has 13 amino acids. V lost 10 bases, J lost 2 bases, and 15 bases lay in between. The CDR3 loop reads CATSGTPTYEQYF. In DNA form, the CDR3 reads TGTGCCACCTCCGGGACACCCACCTACGAGCAGTACTTC.

In this sample, this clone turned up a few times. The J gene is TRBJ2-7, the V gene TRBV9, with 10 positions matching TRBD1. The CDR3 spans 17 residues. The V and J ends lost 0 bases and 3 bases, in that order; junction bases with no gene match: 9. Germline-derived CDR1 and CDR2 are SGDLS and YYNGEE. Here the CDR3 reads CASSVGGTGVSGYEQYF. The CDR3 DNA reads as TGTGCCAGCAGCGTAGGAGGGACAGGGGTTTCGGGCTACGAGCAGTACTTC.

This clone was seen more than once but under ten times. The V call is TRBV7-2, the J call TRBJ2-7; 12 bases agree with TRBD2. The length of the CDR3 is 15 residues. V dropped 8 bases and J dropped 4; count of bases not matched to a gene: 9. Germline loops: CDR1 SGHTA, CDR2 FQGNSA. This chain's CDR3 is CASGLAGGPMYEQYF. CDR3 nucleotides: TGTGCCAGCGGCCTAGCGGGAGGGCCCATGTACGAGCAGTACTTC.

A few counts support this clone. The chain carries TRBV6-5 and TRBJ2-3, with D perhaps matching TRBD2 (5 bases). The CDR3 covers 14 residues. Trimming took off 2 bases at V and 6 bases at J, with 12 bases between the two ends. CDR1 MNHEY and CDR2 SVGAGI come from the germline V gene. The CDR3 sequence is CASSYALAADTQYF. CDR3 coding DNA: TGTGCCAGCAGTTACGCCCTAGCAGCCGATACGCAGTATTTT.

The J gene is TRBJ1-5, the V gene TRBV28, with TRBD1 identical over 9 bases. With 7 bases clipped from V and 4 bases from J, the junction kept 5 bases outside the gene matches. Looked up from germline, CDR1 is MDHEN and CDR2 is SYDVKM. The CDR3 has 14 amino acids. CDR3 sequence: CASIIGQGNQPQHF. In nucleotides, the CDR3 is TGTGCCAGCATAATAGGACAGGGGAATCAGCCCCAGCATTTT. Supplemented by reference TRBV28 and TRBJ1-5, the full variable domain reads DVKVTQSSRYLVKRTGEKVFLECVQDMDHENMFWYRQDPGLGLRLIYFSYDVKMKEKGDIPEGYSVSREKKERFSLILESASTNQTSMYLCASIIGQGNQPQHFGDGTRLSIL.

The chain is built from TRBV5-1 and TRBJ2-7; 7 bases are a match to TRBD2. CDR1 SGHRS and CDR2 YFSETQ come from the germline V gene. Unmatched junction bases numbered 10, after V lost 4 bases and J lost 0 bases. This CDR3 contains 16 residues. The CDR3 is CASSPLIGGISYEQYF. DNA of the CDR3: TGCGCCAGCAGCCCACTCATCGGGGGGATCTCCTACGAGCAGTACTTC. Based on the CDR3 plus reference TRBV5-1 and TRBJ2-7, the full variable domain is KAGVTQTPRYLIKTRGQQVTLSCSPISGHRSVSWYQQTPGQGLQFLFEYFSETQRNKGNFPGRFSGRQFSNSRSEMNVSTLELGDSALYLCASSPLIGGISYEQYFGPGTRLTVT.

The V call is TRBV6-5, the J call TRBJ2-5; weak D call: TRBD2 (5 bases). In germline, CDR1 is MNHEY, CDR2 SVGAGI. Deletions cut 4 bases from V and 4 bases from J, with 19 bases between. This CDR3 is built from 16 residues. The CDR3 protein is CASSSPGVGVTETQYF. CDR3 coding DNA: TGTGCCAGCAGTTCGCCAGGTGTCGGGGTAACAGAGACCCAGTACTTC.

In this sample, this clone turned up a few times. The chain employs TRBV10-3 and TRBJ2-5; D perhaps matches TRBD1 (6 bases). Germline CDR1 ENHRY, CDR2 SYGVKD. Trimming took 3 bases from V and 2 from J, leaving 7 bases between them. The CDR3 sequence is 13 residues long. The CDR3: CAISEGGQETQYF. In DNA form, the CDR3 reads TGTGCCATCAGTGAAGGGGGACAAGAGACCCAGTACTTC.

V gene TRBV2 combines with J gene TRBJ2-1; 10 bases align to TRBD2. V shed 7 bases and J 11 bases; nucleotides not matched to a gene: 5. The CDR3 runs 12 residues. The germline V gene encodes CDR1 SNHLY and CDR2 FYNNEI. The CDR3 DNA reads as TGTGCCAGCATCCCACTAGCGGGACAGCAGTTCTTC. It is translated as CASIPLAGQQFF.

This clone was observed a handful of times. The chain links TRBV18 to TRBJ2-7; 8 bases agree with TRBD2. J lost 2 bases, V lost 3 bases, and 3 bases had no gene match. The germline gives CDR1 KGHSH, CDR2 LQKENI. This CDR3 has 14 residues. The CDR3 sequence is CASSPREGAYEQYF. CDR3 coding DNA: TGTGCCAGCTCACCCCGGGAGGGAGCCTACGAGCAGTACTTC.

In its sample, this clone was seen a few times. The rearrangement links TRBV7-3 to TRBJ2-1, with D possibly matching TRBD2 (5 bases). Germline CDR1 SGHTA, CDR2 FQGTGA. V was trimmed by 1 base and J by 10 bases, leaving 8 bases between them. The CDR3 consists of 12 residues. CDR3 sequence (DNA): TGTGCCAGCAGCTTAATGCAGCGGGAGCAGTTCTTC. This translates into CASSLMQREQFF.

This clone came up a few times. The V gene is TRBV20-1, the J gene TRBJ2-1; D not resolved. Germline CDR1 DFQATT, CDR2 SNEGSKA (reference sequence). This CDR3 has 11 residues. The V gene lost 8 bases and the J gene lost 0 bases, with 5 bases spanning the gap. In DNA form, the CDR3 reads TGCAGTCTAATCTCCTACAATGAGCAGTTCTTC. This sequence encodes CSLISYNEQFF.

The chain is built from TRBV7-9 and TRBJ1-4; TRBD1 agrees at 7 bases. Germline CDR1 reads SEHNR; CDR2 reads FQNEAQ (reference sequence). Trimming cost V 3 bases and J 3 bases; bases outside gene matches: 1. The CDR3 has 14 residues. CDR3 in DNA: TGTGCCAGCAGCTTGACAGGGCCTAATGAAAAACTGTTTTTT. Amino acids: CASSLTGPNEKLFF.

This clone turned up a few times. The chain has TRBV4-2 and TRBJ2-7; TRBD2 agrees at 9 bases. CDR3 length: 20 amino acids. J gave up 4 bases and V 0 bases, and 19 bases lay outside the gene matches. Germline V gives CDR1 LGHNA, CDR2 YNFKEQ. CDR3 residues: CASSQDPGATRAGGIYEQYF. The CDR3 DNA follows: TGTGCCAGCAGCCAAGATCCGGGGGCGACTCGAGCGGGGGGAATTTACGAGCAGTACTTC.

This clone was observed a few times. V usage is TRBV5-6 and J usage is TRBJ2-5, with 7 bases matching TRBD2. Looked up from germline, CDR1 is SGHDT and CDR2 is YYEEEE. CDR3 length equals 15 residues. Trimming at V came to 6 bases and at J to 5 bases, leaving 13 bases not matched to a gene. CDR3 amino acids: CASTYWEGGGETQYF. CDR3 sequence (DNA): TGTGCCAGCACCTATTGGGAGGGAGGAGGGGAGACCCAGTACTTC.

This clone was seen only a few times. The J gene is TRBJ2-3, the V gene TRBV7-3; 9 nucleotides align to TRBD1. CDR1 and CDR2 (germline): SGHTA, FQGTGA. The ends lost 5 bases at V and 6 bases at J; junction bases unmatched: 6. This CDR3 comprises 14 residues. CDR3 nucleotides: TGTGCCAGCAGCCAGGGACAGGGACGGGATACGCAGTATTTT. Translating gives CASSQGQGRDTQYF.

The chain combines TRBV5-4 with TRBJ2-5; D call uncertain. Deletions cut 1 base from V and 4 bases from J, with 8 bases between. CDR1 SGHNT and CDR2 YYREEE come from the germline V gene (reference sequence). This CDR3 spans 13 amino acids. DNA for the CDR3: TGTGCCAGCAGCTTGCCCGGTCGAGAGACCCAGTACTTC. As protein: CASSLPGRETQYF.

This clone came up a few times. The CDR3 protein is CASSPRAGGGGLYNEQFF. DNA of the CDR3: TGTGCCAGCAGCCCCCGGGCCGGGGGCGGGGGGCTTTACAATGAGCAGTTCTTC. This chain links TRBV28 with TRBJ2-1; 8 bases fit TRBD2. The trim removed 6 bases at V and 4 bases at J, leaving 17 bases unmatched. The CDR3 is made up of 18 amino acids. CDR1 and CDR2 from the germline V gene are MDHEN and SYDVKM.

This clone has a handful of counts. DNA for the CDR3: TGCAGCGTCCAAAGAACAGGGAGCTCCTACGAGCAGTACTTC. Protein sequence: CSVQRTGSSYEQYF. This chain links TRBV29-1 with TRBJ2-7; possible D gene TRBD1, 6 bases. Per the germline V gene, CDR1 is SQVTM and CDR2 is ANQGSEA. The CDR3 has 14 residues. Trimming took 6 bases from V and 0 from J, leaving 15 bases between them.

There are a few counts of this clone. The rearrangement uses TRBV7-9 and TRBJ2-7, with 8 bases identical to TRBD2. CDR3 length equals 15 residues. Per germline, CDR1 SEHNR and CDR2 FQNEAQ (reference sequence). The junction had 9 bases not matched to a gene; V was cut back by 6 bases and J by 2 bases. Here the CDR3 reads CASRSAAGVPYEQYF. Here the CDR3 DNA reads TGTGCCAGCAGATCCGCAGCGGGAGTCCCCTACGAGCAGTACTTC.